Sequencing of this T cell receptor (beta chain) was carried out in a study of blood T cell repertoires in COVID-19. Overall study: The analysed material was cDNA or gDNA that came from T cells, B-cell-depleted T cells, or PBMCs.

In the original analysis: Amplifying reference gene primers gave estimates of nucleated cell counts. Assay: immunoSEQ multiplex PCR; the TCRdb copy retains only in-frame clones and omits some. The V and J calls and clone size were taken over from that table, and D and trimming were inferred from the DNA. The data show 200,000 or so clones, about 85% seen once. In Cohort 3, a recovered donor had either two negative PCRs, clearance, or symptom resolution. The sequencing input was PBMCs or T cells enriched from blood (not recorded which). This receptor was identified in a woman aged 25 to 39 who had recovered from COVID-19.

The CDR3: CASSFQATAYNEQFF. CDR3 bases: TGTGCCAGCAGCTTTCAGGCAACGGCCTACAATGAGCAGTTCTTC. The chain couples TRBV5-4 to TRBJ2-1; no reliable D call. With 2 bases removed from V and 2 bases from J, the gap between germline ends came to 11 bases. Looked up from germline, CDR1 is SGHNT and CDR2 is YYREEE (reference sequence). The CDR3 totals 15 residues.